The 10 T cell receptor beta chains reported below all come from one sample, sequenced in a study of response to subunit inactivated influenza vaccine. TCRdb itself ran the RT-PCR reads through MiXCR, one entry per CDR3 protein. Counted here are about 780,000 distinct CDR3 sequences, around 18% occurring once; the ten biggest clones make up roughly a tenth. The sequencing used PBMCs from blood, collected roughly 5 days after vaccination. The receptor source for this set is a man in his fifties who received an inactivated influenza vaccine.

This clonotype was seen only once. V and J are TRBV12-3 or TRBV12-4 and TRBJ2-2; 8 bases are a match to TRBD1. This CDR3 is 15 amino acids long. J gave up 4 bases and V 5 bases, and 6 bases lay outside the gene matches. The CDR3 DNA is TGTGCCAGCAGTAAGAACAGGGGGAGCACCGGGGAGCTGTTTTTT. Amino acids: CASSKNRGSTGELFF.

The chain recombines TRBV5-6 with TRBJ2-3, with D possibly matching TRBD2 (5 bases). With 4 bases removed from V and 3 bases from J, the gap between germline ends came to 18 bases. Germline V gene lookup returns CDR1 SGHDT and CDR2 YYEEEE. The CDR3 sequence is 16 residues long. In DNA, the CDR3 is TGTGCCAGCAGCGGTTTAGTTCGGTGGGAGACAGATACGCAGTATTTT. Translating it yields CASSGLVRWETDTQYF.

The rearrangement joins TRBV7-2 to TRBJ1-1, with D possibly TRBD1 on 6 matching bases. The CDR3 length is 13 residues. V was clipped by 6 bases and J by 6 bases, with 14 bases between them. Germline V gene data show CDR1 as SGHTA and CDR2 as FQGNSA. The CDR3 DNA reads TGTGCCAGCAGGGGGCAGGGGCACGCTGAAGCTTTCTTT. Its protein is CASRGQGHAEAFF.

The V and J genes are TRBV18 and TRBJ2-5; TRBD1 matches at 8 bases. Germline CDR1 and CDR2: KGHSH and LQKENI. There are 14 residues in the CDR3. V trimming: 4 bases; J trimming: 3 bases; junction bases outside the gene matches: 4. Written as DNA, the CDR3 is TGTGCCAGCTCACTCAGGGGGCTGGAAGAGACCCAGTACTTC. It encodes CASSLRGLEETQYF.

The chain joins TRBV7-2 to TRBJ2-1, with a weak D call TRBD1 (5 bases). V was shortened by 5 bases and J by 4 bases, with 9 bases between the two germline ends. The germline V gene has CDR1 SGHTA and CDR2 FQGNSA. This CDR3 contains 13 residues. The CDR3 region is CASSETAYNEQFF. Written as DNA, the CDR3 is TGTGCCAGCAGCGAGACAGCTTACAATGAGCAGTTCTTC.

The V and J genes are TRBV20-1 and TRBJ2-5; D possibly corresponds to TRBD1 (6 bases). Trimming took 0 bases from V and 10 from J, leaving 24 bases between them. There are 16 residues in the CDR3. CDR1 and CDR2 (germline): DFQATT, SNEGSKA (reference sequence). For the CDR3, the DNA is TGCAGTGCTAGAGATCCCGGGCAGGGGAGACGATGGTTCCAGTACTTC. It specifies CSARDPGQGRRWFQYF.

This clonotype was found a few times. The CDR3 nucleotides read TGTGCCACCAGTGATCCCCGTAATGAGCAGTTCTTC. Protein product: CATSDPRNEQFF. The genes are TRBV24-1 and TRBJ2-1; no clear D. The CDR3 has 12 residues. Trimming stripped 3 bases from V and 7 bases from J, with 6 bases between. The germline V gene encodes CDR1 KGHDR and CDR2 SFDVKD.

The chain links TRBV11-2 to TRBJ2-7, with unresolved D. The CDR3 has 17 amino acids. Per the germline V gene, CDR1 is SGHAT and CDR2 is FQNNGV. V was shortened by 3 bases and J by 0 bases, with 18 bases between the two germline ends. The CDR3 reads CASSFLGIGRTSYEQYF. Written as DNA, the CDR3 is TGTGCCAGCAGCTTTTTAGGCATTGGACGGACCTCCTACGAGCAGTACTTC.

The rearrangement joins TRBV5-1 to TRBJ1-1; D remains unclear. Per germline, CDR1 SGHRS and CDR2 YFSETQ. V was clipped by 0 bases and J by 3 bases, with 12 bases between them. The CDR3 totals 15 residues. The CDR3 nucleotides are TGCGCCAGCAGCTTGGGGTCCTTAAGGGACACTGAAGCTTTCTTT. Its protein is CASSLGSLRDTEAFF.

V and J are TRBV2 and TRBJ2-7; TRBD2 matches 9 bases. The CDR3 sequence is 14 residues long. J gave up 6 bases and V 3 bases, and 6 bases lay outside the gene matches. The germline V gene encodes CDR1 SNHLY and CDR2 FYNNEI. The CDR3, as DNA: TGTGCCAGCAGTGAGCGGGGGGGCCATCTCGAGCAGTACTTC. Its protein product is CASSERGGHLEQYF.